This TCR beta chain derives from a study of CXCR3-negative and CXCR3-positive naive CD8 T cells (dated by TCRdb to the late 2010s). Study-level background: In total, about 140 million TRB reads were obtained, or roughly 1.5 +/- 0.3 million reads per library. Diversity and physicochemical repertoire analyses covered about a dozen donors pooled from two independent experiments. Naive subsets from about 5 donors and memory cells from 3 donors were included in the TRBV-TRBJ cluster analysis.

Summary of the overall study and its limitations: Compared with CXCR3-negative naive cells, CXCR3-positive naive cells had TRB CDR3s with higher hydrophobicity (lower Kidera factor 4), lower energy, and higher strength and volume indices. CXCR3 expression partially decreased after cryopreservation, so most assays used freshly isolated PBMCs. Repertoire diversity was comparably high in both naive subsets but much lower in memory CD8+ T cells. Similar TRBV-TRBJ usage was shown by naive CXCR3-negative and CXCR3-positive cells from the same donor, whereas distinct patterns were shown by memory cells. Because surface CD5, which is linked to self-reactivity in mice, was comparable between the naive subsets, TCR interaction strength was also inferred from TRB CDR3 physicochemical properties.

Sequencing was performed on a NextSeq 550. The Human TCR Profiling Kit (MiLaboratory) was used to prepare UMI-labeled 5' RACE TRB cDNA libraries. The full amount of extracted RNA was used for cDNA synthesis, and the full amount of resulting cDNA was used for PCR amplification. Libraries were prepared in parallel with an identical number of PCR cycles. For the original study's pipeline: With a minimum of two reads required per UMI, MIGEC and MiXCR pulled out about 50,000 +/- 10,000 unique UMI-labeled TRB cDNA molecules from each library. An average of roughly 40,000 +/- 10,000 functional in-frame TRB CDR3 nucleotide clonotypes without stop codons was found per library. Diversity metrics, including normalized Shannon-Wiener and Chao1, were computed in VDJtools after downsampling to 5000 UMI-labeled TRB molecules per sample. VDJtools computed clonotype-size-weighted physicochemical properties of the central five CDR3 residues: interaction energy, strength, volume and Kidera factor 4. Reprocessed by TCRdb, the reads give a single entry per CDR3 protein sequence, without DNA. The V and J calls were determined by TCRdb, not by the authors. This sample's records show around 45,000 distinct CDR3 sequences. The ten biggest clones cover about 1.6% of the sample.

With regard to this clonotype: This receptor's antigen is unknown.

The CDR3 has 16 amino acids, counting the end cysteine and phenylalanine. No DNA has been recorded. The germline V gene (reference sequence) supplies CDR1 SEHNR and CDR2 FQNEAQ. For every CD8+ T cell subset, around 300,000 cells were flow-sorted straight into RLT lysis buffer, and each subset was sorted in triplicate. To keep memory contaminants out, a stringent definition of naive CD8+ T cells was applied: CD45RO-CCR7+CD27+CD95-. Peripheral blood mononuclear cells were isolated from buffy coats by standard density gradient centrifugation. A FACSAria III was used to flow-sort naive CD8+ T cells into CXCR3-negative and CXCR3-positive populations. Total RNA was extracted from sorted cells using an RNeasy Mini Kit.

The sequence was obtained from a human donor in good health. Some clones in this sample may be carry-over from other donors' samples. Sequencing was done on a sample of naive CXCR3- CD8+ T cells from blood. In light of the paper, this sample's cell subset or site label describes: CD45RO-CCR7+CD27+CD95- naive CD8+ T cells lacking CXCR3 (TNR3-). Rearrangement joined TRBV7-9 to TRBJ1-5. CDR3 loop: CASSLGAISSNQPQHF. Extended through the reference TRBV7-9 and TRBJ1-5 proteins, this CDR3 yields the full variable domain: DTGVSQNPRHKITKRGQNVTFRCDPISEHNRLYWYRQTLGQGPEFLTYFQNEAQLEKSRLLSDRFSAERPKGSFSTLEIQRTEQGDSAMYLCASSLGAISSNQPQHFGDGTRLSIL.